The clone carrying this TCR beta chain occurred once. Its specificity is unknown. Pooling covered second doses at about 4 or about 12 weeks. The data were obtained in a study of T cell responses to AZD1222 COVID-19 vaccine. Study-wide findings and caveats: Possibly, clonal diversity was underestimated; donors were largely white British and included more females.

There are 13 residues in the CDR3. Trimming shortened V by 8 bases and J by 4 bases, and 12 bases separated the two germline ends. Per the germline V gene, CDR1 is LNHDA and CDR2 is SQIVND (reference sequence). This table comes from immunoSEQ multiplex PCR, and its TCRdb copy is limited to in-frame clones, with some not included. This table holds about 180,000 clones, 85% to 90% found once. This receptor was taken from an adult who received the AZD1222 COVID-19 vaccine. V usage is TRBV19 and J usage is TRBJ1-5, with D maybe TRBD1 (6 bases). The sequencing here drew on peripheral blood, taken 28 days after the second AZD1222 dose. In DNA form, the CDR3 reads TGTGCCAGTGGTCAACAGGGAAATCAGCCCCAGCATTTT. It codes for CASGQQGNQPQHF. The full variable domain, in which reference TRBV19 and TRBJ1-5 provide the parts outside the CDR3, is DGGITQSPKYLFRKEGQNVTLSCEQNLNHDAMYWYRQDPGQGLRLIYYSQIVNDFQKGDIAEGYSVSREKKESFPLTVTSAQKNPTAFYLCASGQQGNQPQHFGDGTRLSIL.